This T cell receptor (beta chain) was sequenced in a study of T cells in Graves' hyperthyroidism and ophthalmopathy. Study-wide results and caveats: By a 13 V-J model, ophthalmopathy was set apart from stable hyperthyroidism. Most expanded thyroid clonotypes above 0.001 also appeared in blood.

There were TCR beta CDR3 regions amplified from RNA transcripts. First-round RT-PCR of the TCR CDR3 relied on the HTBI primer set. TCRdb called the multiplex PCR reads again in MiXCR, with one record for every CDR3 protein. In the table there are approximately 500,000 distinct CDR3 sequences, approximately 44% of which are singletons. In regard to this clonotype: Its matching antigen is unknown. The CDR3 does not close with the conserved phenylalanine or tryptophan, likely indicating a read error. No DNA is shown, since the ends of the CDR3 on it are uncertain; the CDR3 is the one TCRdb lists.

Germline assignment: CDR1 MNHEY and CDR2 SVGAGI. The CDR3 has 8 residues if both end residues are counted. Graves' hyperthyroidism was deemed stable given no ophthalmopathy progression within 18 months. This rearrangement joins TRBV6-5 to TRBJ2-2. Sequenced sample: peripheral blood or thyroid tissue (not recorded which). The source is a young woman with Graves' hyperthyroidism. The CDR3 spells CASNLEWA.